This T cell receptor (beta chain) was sequenced in a study of blood T cell repertoires in COVID-19 (dated by TCRdb to about 2020). Study-wide context: Collaborator samples came from the United States, Italy and Spain and covered acute and convalescent phases of COVID-19. The repertoires were released in a freely available public database intended as a resource for research on the immune response to SARS-CoV-2. Samples were obtained from the ongoing ImmuneRACE study (first 160 participants) and from some 1,300 subjects provided by 6 global collaborators. Subjects who had been exposed to COVID-19, were actively infected with it, or had recovered from it provided the deeply sampled blood TCRbeta repertoires that made up the dataset. The material from the prospective study consisted of cDNA or gDNA derived from T cells, B-cell-depleted T cells, or PBMCs. Where HLA class I and class II types were available, the types were taken from metadata supplied by the sample provider, not from assay-based typing. Nearly every sample came with metadata listing a de-identified subject ID, COVID-19 status, age in years and sex. Overall study outcomes, separate from this receptor: How much clinical and demographic metadata was included differed by source and by participant, and the metadata was provided uncurated.

TCRbeta CDR3 regions were amplified from genomic DNA by means of the immunoSEQ Assay, a bias-controlled multiplex PCR. On the study's bioinformatics: Within the assay, amplification of reference gene primers was used to estimate how many nucleated cells each sample contained. To quantify the absolute abundance of each unique TCRbeta CDR3 rearrangement, sequence reads were collapsed and filtered. For each sample, productive Simpson clonality was calculated as the square root of Simpson's diversity index across productive rearrangements. TCRdb obtained this table from immuneACCESS and retained in-frame rearrangements with V and J assigned. These tables miss some clones; where compared with another copy, unresolved V genes account for less than half of the shortfall, and the remainder is unexplained. The V and J calls and clone size come from that table; D and trimming were worked out from the DNA. For this sample the table gives fewer than 250,000 clones, of which more than 80% were detected only once. Approximately 2% of the sample belongs to the ten largest clones.

Participants in the prospective study were aged 18 to 89 years, lived in about two dozen United States geographic areas, and enrolled through a virtual design. Cohort assignment in the prospective study relied on participant-reported clinical history from a screening survey and a study questionnaire. Recovered participants in ImmuneRACE Cohort 3 were defined by two consecutive negative NP/OP PCR tests, clearance by a healthcare professional, or resolution of symptoms. In the prospective study, mobile phlebotomists collected whole blood, serum and a nasopharyngeal or oropharyngeal swab from each participant. Prospective study participants could optionally give additional blood draws and questionnaires over an approximately two-month period. Before DNA extraction, prospective study blood samples were shipped either frozen or at room temperature. The cysteine opens and the phenylalanine closes a CDR3 of 13 amino acids. Only the CDR3 region is kept as DNA, spanning 39 bases read in frame from base 1. The germline V gene encodes CDR1 MNHEY and CDR2 SVGAGI. V loses 7 bases, J loses 2 bases, and the germline ends lie 12 bases apart.

On this clone itself: The antigen it binds to is not known. No much larger clone is present one base from it, and per-base qualities are unavailable.

The receptor was isolated from a man aged 55 to 70 who had recovered from COVID-19. Source material: PBMCs or T cells enriched from blood (not recorded which). Rearrangement joined TRBV6-5 to TRBJ2-7, with TRBD2 perhaps the D gene, on 5 matching bases. The DNA is TGTGCCAGCAAGTCCGGGGATACCTACGAGCAGTACTTC. The encoded protein is CASKSGDTYEQYF.